Below, 29 T cell receptor beta chains from the same sample are listed, as sequenced in a study of prognosis after radiotherapy for stage I lung cancer. Using two-round multiplex PCR, the authors amplified TCR beta CDR3 from genomic DNA. Primers (each specific to one TRBV or TRBJ gene) were used in first-round PCR. MiXCR, applied by TCRdb to the multiplex PCR reads, yields one record per CDR3 protein. Of 10,000 to 15,000 distinct CDR3 sequences listed, approximately 40% are singletons. Here the sequenced sample was PBMCs, taken before or after stereotactic body radiation therapy (not recorded which). These receptors were obtained from a donor over 45 with non-small cell lung cancer.

V and J are TRBV19 and TRBJ2-3; D gene uncertain. The CDR3 has 11 amino acids. V lost 7 bases and J lost 9, with 11 bases in between. The germline gives CDR1 LNHDA, CDR2 SQIVND (reference sequence). The CDR3 DNA reads as TGTGCCAGTAAGGGTCAACTGACGCAGTATTTT. Protein: CASKGQLTQYF.

This clonotype was counted ten times or more. V gene TRBV4-3 combines with J gene TRBJ2-1; 10 bases agree with TRBD2. The CDR3 runs 16 residues. Germline-derived CDR1 and CDR2 are LGHNA and YSLEER. The ends lost 0 bases at V and 7 bases at J; junction bases unmatched: 6. The chain's CDR3 is CASSQELAGGRNEQFF. The CDR3 DNA is TGCGCCAGCAGCCAAGAATTAGCGGGAGGAAGGAATGAGCAGTTCTTC.

Comments on this clonotype: This may be a read error, as it is one base from a much larger clone. The rearrangement uses TRBV10-2 and TRBJ1-4, with a tentative D call TRBD1 (6 bases). In germline, CDR1 is WSHSY, CDR2 SAAADI. The CDR3 has 16 amino acids. The ends were cut back, 5 bases at V and 7 bases at J, with 20 bases in the middle. In DNA form, the CDR3 reads TGCGCCAGCAGTAAGCGGCAGGGGTACATGGGTGAAAAACTGTTTTTT. Its translation is CASSKRQGYMGEKLFF.

The genes are TRBV27 and TRBJ2-2; the match to TRBD2 covers 9 bases. J gave up 9 bases and V 5 bases, and 13 bases lay outside the gene matches. Germline V gene data show CDR1 as MNHEY and CDR2 as SMNVEV (reference sequence). The CDR3 contains 16 residues. As DNA, the CDR3 is TGTGCCAGCAGTGGACCGACTAGCGGTACGACCTGGGAGCTGTTTTTT. Protein product: CASSGPTSGTTWELFF.

Comment on this clonotype: A much larger clone sits a single nucleotide away, making a read error possible. V and J are TRBV4-3 and TRBJ1-1; 8 bases align to TRBD1. The CDR3 sequence is 13 residues long. The V gene's germline CDR1 is LGHNA and CDR2 YSLEER. Trimming cost V 7 bases and J 6 bases; bases outside gene matches: 7. The CDR3 region has the DNA TGCGCCAGCATCAAACAGGGGGTATCTGAAGCTTTCTTT. This translates into CASIKQGVSEAFF.

This clonotype appeared once. The chain employs TRBV6-9 and TRBJ2-5; tentative D call: TRBD1 (5 bases). Between the trimmed V and J ends, which lost 2 bases and 5 bases, there was a span of 9 bases. The germline V gene encodes CDR1 MNHGY and CDR2 SVAAGI. There are 13 residues in the CDR3. CDR3 amino acids: CASSYQGLETQYF. CDR3 nucleotide sequence: TGTGCCAGCAGTTATCAGGGATTGGAGACCCAGTACTTC.

The chain recombines TRBV6-5 with TRBJ1-2, with no clear D. The length of the CDR3 is 14 residues. Trimming took off 2 bases at V and 4 bases at J, with 11 bases between the two ends. Germline loops: CDR1 MNHEY, CDR2 SVGAGI. CDR3 DNA sequence: TGTGCCAGCAGTTACCGCCCAGACTCCTATGGCTACACCTTC. Encoded protein: CASSYRPDSYGYTF.

The V and J genes are TRBV7-2 and TRBJ2-7, with 8 bases fitting TRBD2. Losses at the gene ends were 5 bases for V and 0 bases for J; bases not matched to a gene: 9. There are 16 residues in the CDR3. Germline V gives CDR1 SGHTA, CDR2 FQGNSA. The DNA for the CDR3 is TGTGCCAGCAGCCTCCTCCCGGGGGGGTACTCCTACGAGCAGTACTTC. Its translation: CASSLLPGGYSYEQYF.

Of note for this clonotype: A far larger clone is just one base off, so this is likely a read error. The chain recombines TRBV6-9 with TRBJ2-7, with D possibly matching TRBD2 (5 bases). Trimming shortened V by 8 bases and J by 0 bases, and 17 bases separated the two germline ends. Per germline, CDR1 MNHGY and CDR2 SVAAGI. The CDR3 covers 15 residues. CDR3 bases: TGTGCCAGCTGGGGTATTAGCGCGAGCTCCTACGAGCAGTACTTC. Amino acid sequence: CASWGISASSYEQYF.

This clonotype was detected ten times or more. This chain links TRBV20-1 with TRBJ2-3, with 7 bases lining up with TRBD1. This CDR3 region has 13 residues. Germline V gives CDR1 DFQATT, CDR2 SNEGSKA (reference sequence). The V and J ends lost 6 bases and 3 bases, in that order; junction bases with no gene match: 6. CDR3 amino acids: CSARDRITDTQYF. CDR3 DNA: TGCAGTGCAAGGGACAGAATAACAGATACGCAGTATTTT.

This chain links TRBV5-1 with TRBJ2-1, with 14 bases lining up with TRBD2. This CDR3 comprises 18 residues. The V segment lost 0 bases and the J segment 3 bases; nucleotides outside the gene matches: 5. Germline CDR1 SGHRS, CDR2 YFSETQ. This CDR3 reads CASSLGTSGRLLYNEQFF. CDR3 nucleotides: TGCGCCAGCAGCTTGGGGACTAGCGGGAGGCTCCTCTACAATGAGCAGTTCTTC.

On this clonotype: One base away lies a much larger clone, so this may be a sequencing read error. The V and J genes are TRBV6-1 and TRBJ2-1; perhaps TRBD1 as D (5 bases). Per the germline V gene, CDR1 is MNHNS and CDR2 is SASEGT. The CDR3 has 16 residues. Trimming shortened V by 3 bases and J by 0 bases, and 12 bases separated the two germline ends. The CDR3 region is CASSDRGRVSYNEQFF. The CDR3 DNA is TGTGCCAGCAGTGACCGCGGCAGGGTCTCCTACAATGAGCAGTTCTTC.

CDR3: CASSAGFNYGYTF. The CDR3 DNA is TGTGCCAGCAGCGCAGGGTTTAACTATGGCTACACCTTC. J is TRBJ1-2 and V is TRBV9, with a possible D match to TRBD1 (5 bases). The CDR3 sequence is 13 residues long. Trimming pared 3 bases from V and 1 base from J, leaving 7 bases between. CDR1 and CDR2 from the germline V gene are SGDLS and YYNGEE.

This chain uses TRBV29-1 with TRBJ2-5, with TRBD2 matching 10 bases. The CDR3 has 16 residues. Germline CDR1 reads SQVTM; CDR2 reads ANQGSEA. This chain's CDR3 is CSAAQLAGVMSETQYF. The CDR3 DNA is TGCAGTGCTGCACAGCTAGCGGGGGTGATGTCGGAGACCCAGTACTTC.

This clonotype was seen ten or more times. The rearrangement uses TRBV4-3 and TRBJ2-7; no clear D. The CDR3 is 16 amino acids. Germline lookup yields CDR1 LGHNA and CDR2 YSLEER. Trimming shortened V by 0 bases and J by 5 bases, and 17 bases separated the two germline ends. As DNA, the CDR3 is TGCGCCAGCAGCCAAGATTTCCGAGACGTACCAAACGAGCAGTACTTC. Protein product: CASSQDFRDVPNEQYF.

This clonotype was picked up many times. The V and J genes are TRBV6-2 or TRBV6-3 and TRBJ2-5, with 7 positions matching TRBD2. Germline trimming cut 6 bases from V and 2 bases from J; bases unmatched to any gene: 6. Germline assignment: CDR1 MNHEY and CDR2 SVGEGT. The CDR3 is 14 amino acids. Here the CDR3 reads CASREGGSQETQYF. DNA of the CDR3: TGTGCCAGCAGGGAGGGAGGGTCTCAAGAGACCCAGTACTTC.

This rearrangement joins TRBV6-1 to TRBJ2-2; D unclear. The V gene's germline CDR1 is MNHNS and CDR2 SASEGT. Trimming left V 6 bases short and J 5 bases short, with 13 bases between. CDR3 length equals 14 residues. In DNA form, the CDR3 reads TGTGCCAGCAGGCCCGGGTGCCATACCGGGGAGCTGTTTTTT. The encoded protein is CASRPGCHTGELFF.

The rearrangement uses TRBV19 and TRBJ2-5; D is perhaps TRBD2 (7 bases). This CDR3 is built from 14 residues. Trimming pared 5 bases from V and 5 bases from J, leaving 15 bases between. Germline V gene sequence: CDR1 LNHDA, CDR2 SQIVND (reference sequence). The CDR3 DNA is TGTGCCAGTAGTGTAGGGGGGGCCGGGGAGACCCAGTACTTC. Translation: CASSVGGAGETQYF.

This clonotype was seen ten or more times. This rearrangement joins TRBV6-2 or TRBV6-3 to TRBJ2-5; D tentatively reads TRBD1 or TRBD2 (6 bases each). The CDR3 length is 17 residues. CDR1 is MNHEY, CDR2 SVGEGT, per germline. Trimming pared 2 bases from V and 3 bases from J, leaving 19 bases between. The CDR3 region has the DNA TGTGCCAGCAGTTACGTACACGGGGGCTGGGAGGAAGAGACCCAGTACTTC. This codes for CASSYVHGGWEEETQYF.

CDR3 sequence reads: CARKWEGFPYEQYF. CDR3 bases: TGTGCCAGAAAGTGGGAAGGATTCCCCTACGAGCAGTACTTC. This chain joins TRBV6-1 and TRBJ2-7, with D hard to call. The CDR3 extends over 14 amino acids. Per germline, CDR1 MNHNS and CDR2 SASEGT. V was cut by 9 bases and J by 2 bases, with 17 bases left in between.

Notes on this clonotype: Because the CDR3 is missing its conserved closing phenylalanine or tryptophan, this is likely a read error. J is TRBJ2-3 and V is TRBV20-1; D gene unclear. Germline lookup yields CDR1 DFQATT and CDR2 SNEGSKA (reference sequence). This CDR3 is built from 13 residues. Trimming shortened V by 3 bases and J by 2 bases, and 9 bases separated the two germline ends. The DNA for the CDR3 is TGCAGTGCTAGGGGCAGGCCCACAGATACGCAGTATTCT. This gives the protein CSARGRPTDTQYS.

This clonotype was recorded many times. The genes are TRBV2 and TRBJ1-1; D is ambiguous. This CDR3 spans 13 amino acids. V shed 7 bases and J shed 1 base, with 10 bases lying between them. Germline V gene data show CDR1 as SNHLY and CDR2 as FYNNEI. The CDR3 DNA reads as TGTGCCAGCAAAGTACGGGAGAACACTGAAGCTTTCTTT. It is translated as CASKVRENTEAFF. Full variable domain (rest looked up from reference TRBV2 and TRBJ1-1): EPEVTQTPSHQVTQMGQEVILRCVPISNHLYFYWYRQILGQKVEFLVSFYNNEISEKSEIFDDQFSVERPDGSNFTLKIRSTKLEDSAMYFCASKVRENTEAFFGQGTRLTVV.

By sample share, this clonotype is medium-sized (0.01 to 0.1%). The V gene is TRBV20-1, the J gene TRBJ1-3; D uncertain. The germline V gene encodes CDR1 DFQATT and CDR2 SNEGSKA (reference sequence). V lost 6 bases to trimming and J lost 0 bases, with 12 bases between them. This CDR3 is 14 amino acids long. In nucleotides, the CDR3 is TGCAGTGCCGTCCTTCGGAACTCTGGAAACACCATATATTTT. Protein sequence: CSAVLRNSGNTIYF.

The CDR3 sequence is CASSLAGFYNEQFF. CDR3 coding DNA: TGTGCCAGCAGCTTAGCGGGCTTCTACAATGAGCAGTTCTTC. This sequence joins TRBV11-2 and TRBJ2-1; D call uncertain. V lost 1 base, J lost 3 bases, and 7 bases lay in between. This CDR3 is built from 14 residues. From germline, CDR1 is SGHAT and CDR2 FQNNGV.

This clonotype was observed a handful of times. The chain is built from TRBV5-4 and TRBJ1-1, with TRBD1 as a possible D gene (5 bases). Trimming pared 3 bases from V and 8 bases from J, leaving 14 bases between. Germline V gene sequence: CDR1 SGHNT, CDR2 YYREEE (reference sequence). CDR3 length: 13 amino acids. The DNA for the CDR3 is TGTGCCAGCAGCTCGACCCCCGGGACCGAAGCTTTCTTT. This codes for CASSSTPGTEAFF.

This clonotype counts as medium-sized. The gene calls are TRBV4-3 and TRBJ1-6; D is undetermined. This CDR3 comprises 15 residues. V was trimmed by 0 bases and J by 7 bases, leaving 10 bases between them. CDR1 is LGHNA and CDR2 is YSLEER in the germline V gene. The DNA for the CDR3 is TGCGCCAGCAGCCAAGATCTTAGAGAGAATTCACCCCTCCACTTT. It specifies CASSQDLRENSPLHF.

As to this clonotype: One junction end disagrees with the germline gene, perhaps due to a read error. The chain uses TRBV7-2 and TRBJ2-2; TRBD1 matches 7 bases. CDR1 and CDR2 (germline): SGHTA, FQGNSA. The CDR3 is made up of 14 amino acids. CDR3 protein: CASSLDRGHGDLFF. CDR3 in DNA: TGTGCCAGCAGCTTAGACAGGGGCCATGGGGATCTGTTTTTT.

The rearrangement links TRBV12-3 or TRBV12-4 to TRBJ2-2; 9 positions match TRBD1. The CDR3 extends over 14 amino acids. V was pared by 11 bases and J by 5 bases, with 9 bases of the junction left unmatched. CDR3 bases: TGTGCCGGAGGACAGGGGTCGTATACCGGGGAGCTGTTTTTT. It yields the protein CAGGQGSYTGELFF.

This clonotype was detected once. Written as DNA, the CDR3 is TGTGCCAGCAGTTTCGGCCTAGACTACGAGCAGTACTTC. Its translation is CASSFGLDYEQYF. This chain connects TRBV28 to TRBJ2-7; D not resolved. The V gene lost 3 bases and the J gene lost 3 bases, with 9 bases spanning the gap. CDR1 MDHEN and CDR2 SYDVKM come from the germline V gene. The CDR3 length is 13 residues.